A selection of T cell receptor beta chains follows, all from one sample in a study of response to subunit inactivated influenza vaccine. TCRdb re-called the RT-PCR reads through MiXCR, storing one row per CDR3 protein. This sample has approximately 530,000 distinct CDR3 sequences; under 8.5% occur once, and the top ten carry about an eighth. The material was PBMCs from blood, obtained around 25 months after vaccination. These receptors all stem from a man in his fifties or sixties who received an inactivated influenza vaccine. Both conserved end residues are part of each CDR3. Each record gives: CDR3 length, clone size, J gene, V gene, CDR3 protein. Clone size is given for some rows only: seen once, a few or many times, or a class if the clone is expanded.

CDR3 length: 12
clone size: few
J gene: TRBJ2-7
V gene: TRBV6-5
CDR3 protein: CASSSRGLEQYF

CDR3 length: 15
clone size: few
J gene: TRBJ1-5
V gene: TRBV5-1
CDR3 protein: CASSPGQYENQPQHF

CDR3 length: 16
clone size: few
J gene: TRBJ2-3
V gene: TRBV5-1
CDR3 protein: CASSLGVRGFEDTQYF

CDR3 length: 14
clone size: few
J gene: TRBJ1-1
V gene: TRBV15
CDR3 protein: CATSTRVVSTEAFF

CDR3 length: 13
clone size: few
J gene: TRBJ2-7
V gene: TRBV20-1
CDR3 protein: CSAARDSSYEQYF

CDR3 length: 13
clone size: -
J gene: TRBJ2-1
V gene: TRBV3-1
CDR3 protein: CASSSRQNNEQFF

CDR3 length: 13
clone size: -
J gene: TRBJ1-5
V gene: TRBV12-3/TRBV12-4
CDR3 protein: CASSYTGNQPQHF

CDR3 length: 13
clone size: few
J gene: TRBJ2-4
V gene: TRBV12-3/TRBV12-4
CDR3 protein: CASREQGGDIQYF

CDR3 length: 12
clone size: few
J gene: TRBJ2-3
V gene: TRBV27
CDR3 protein: CASRRTPDTQYF

CDR3 length: 11
clone size: few
J gene: TRBJ2-6
V gene: TRBV11-2
CDR3 protein: CASSSGVVLTF

CDR3 length: 15
clone size: many
J gene: TRBJ2-7
V gene: TRBV9
CDR3 protein: CASSVGASGSYEQYF

CDR3 length: 13
clone size: many
J gene: TRBJ2-3
V gene: TRBV10-2
CDR3 protein: CASSDSLGGTQYF

CDR3 length: 15
clone size: few
J gene: TRBJ2-7
V gene: TRBV25-1
CDR3 protein: CASSAGQGAIYEQYF

CDR3 length: 13
clone size: -
J gene: TRBJ2-7
V gene: TRBV20-1
CDR3 protein: CSGRGGPTYEQYF

CDR3 length: 16
clone size: -
J gene: TRBJ2-1
V gene: TRBV30
CDR3 protein: CAWRETGTGSYNEQFF

CDR3 length: 16
clone size: few
J gene: TRBJ2-7
V gene: TRBV20-1
CDR3 protein: CSASKGLAGGMDEQYF

CDR3 length: 14
clone size: few
J gene: TRBJ1-5
V gene: TRBV7-2
CDR3 protein: CASSPRTGDQPQHF

CDR3 length: 13
clone size: few
J gene: TRBJ2-7
V gene: TRBV20-1
CDR3 protein: CSAPRGGYHEQYF

CDR3 length: 17
clone size: few
J gene: TRBJ2-4
V gene: TRBV27
CDR3 protein: CAPARRTRRLAKNIQYF

CDR3 length: 19
clone size: -
J gene: TRBJ2-2
V gene: TRBV23-1
CDR3 protein: CASVKRTGHRVDSTGELFF

CDR3 length: 13
clone size: few
J gene: TRBJ1-1
V gene: TRBV7-2
CDR3 protein: CVGKVYPNTEAFF

CDR3 length: 14
clone size: many
J gene: TRBJ2-1
V gene: TRBV5-1
CDR3 protein: CASSLAQIYNEQFF

CDR3 length: 16
clone size: many
J gene: TRBJ2-7
V gene: TRBV5-1
CDR3 protein: CASSSGTSGSAYEQYF